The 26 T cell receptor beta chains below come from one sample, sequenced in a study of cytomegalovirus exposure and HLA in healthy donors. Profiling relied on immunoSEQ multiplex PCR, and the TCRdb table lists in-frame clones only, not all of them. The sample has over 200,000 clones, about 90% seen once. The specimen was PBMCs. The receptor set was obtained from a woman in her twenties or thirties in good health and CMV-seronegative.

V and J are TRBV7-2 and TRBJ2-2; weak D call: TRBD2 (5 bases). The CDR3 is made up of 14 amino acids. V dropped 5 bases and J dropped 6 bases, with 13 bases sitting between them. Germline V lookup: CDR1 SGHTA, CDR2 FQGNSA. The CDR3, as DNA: TGTGCCAGCAGCACCCGGGCGAGGGCCGGGGAGCTGTTTTTT. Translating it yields CASSTRARAGELFF.

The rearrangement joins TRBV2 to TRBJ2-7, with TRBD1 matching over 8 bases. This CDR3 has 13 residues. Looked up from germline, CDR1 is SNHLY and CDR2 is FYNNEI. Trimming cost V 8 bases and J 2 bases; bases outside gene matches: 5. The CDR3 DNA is TGTGCCAGCCATCGGACAGGGACCTACGAGCAGTACTTC. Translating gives CASHRTGTYEQYF.

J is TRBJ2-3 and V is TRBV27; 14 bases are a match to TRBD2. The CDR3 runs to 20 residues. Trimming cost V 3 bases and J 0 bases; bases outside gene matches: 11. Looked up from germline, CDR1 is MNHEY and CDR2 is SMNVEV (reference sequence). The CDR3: CASSFRTVTSGRDSTDTQYF. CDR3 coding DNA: TGTGCCAGCAGTTTCCGGACAGTGACTAGCGGGAGGGATAGCACAGATACGCAGTATTTT.

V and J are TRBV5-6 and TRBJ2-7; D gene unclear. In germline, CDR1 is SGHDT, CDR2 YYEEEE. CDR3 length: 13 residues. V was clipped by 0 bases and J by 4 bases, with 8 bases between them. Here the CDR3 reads CASSLELSYEQYF. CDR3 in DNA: TGTGCCAGCAGCTTGGAACTCAGTTACGAGCAGTACTTC.

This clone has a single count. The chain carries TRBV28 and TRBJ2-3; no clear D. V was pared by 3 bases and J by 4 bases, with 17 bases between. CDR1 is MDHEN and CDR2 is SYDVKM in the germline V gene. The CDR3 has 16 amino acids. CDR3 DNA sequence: TGTGCCAGCAGTTTTGGGGTGAAAAGGCGCCCAGATACGCAGTATTTT. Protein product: CASSFGVKRRPDTQYF.

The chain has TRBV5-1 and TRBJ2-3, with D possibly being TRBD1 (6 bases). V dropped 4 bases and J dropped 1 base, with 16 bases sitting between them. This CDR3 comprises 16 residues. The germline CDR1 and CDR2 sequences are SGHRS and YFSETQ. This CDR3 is CASSEVWTDRTDTQYF. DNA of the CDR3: TGCGCCAGCAGCGAAGTCTGGACAGATCGCACAGATACGCAGTATTTT.

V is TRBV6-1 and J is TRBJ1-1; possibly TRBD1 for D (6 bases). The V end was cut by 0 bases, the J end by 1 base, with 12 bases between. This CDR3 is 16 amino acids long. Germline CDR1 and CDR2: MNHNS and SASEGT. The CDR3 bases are TGTGCCAGCAGTGAAGCGGTGCTCAGGGGGAACACTGAAGCTTTCTTT. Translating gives CASSEAVLRGNTEAFF.

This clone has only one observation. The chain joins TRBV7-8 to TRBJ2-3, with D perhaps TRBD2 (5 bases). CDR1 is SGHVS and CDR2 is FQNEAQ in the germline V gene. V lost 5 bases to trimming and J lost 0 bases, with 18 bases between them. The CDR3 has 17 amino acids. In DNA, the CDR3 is TGTGCCAGCAGCCTAGAGCTAGCTGAGATTAGCACAGATACGCAGTATTTT. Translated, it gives CASSLELAEISTDTQYF.

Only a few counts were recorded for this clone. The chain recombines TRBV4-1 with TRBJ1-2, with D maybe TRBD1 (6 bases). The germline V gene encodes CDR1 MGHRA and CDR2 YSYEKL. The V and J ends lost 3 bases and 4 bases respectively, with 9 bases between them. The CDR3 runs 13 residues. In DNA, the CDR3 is TGCGCCAGCAGCCACCAGGGGATCTATGGCTACACCTTC. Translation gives CASSHQGIYGYTF.

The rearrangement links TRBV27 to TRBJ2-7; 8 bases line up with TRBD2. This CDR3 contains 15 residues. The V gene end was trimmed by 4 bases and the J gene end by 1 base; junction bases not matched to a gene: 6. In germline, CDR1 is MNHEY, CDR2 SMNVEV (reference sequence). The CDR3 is CASSWAGRGSYEQYF. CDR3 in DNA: TGTGCCAGCAGTTGGGCCGGGAGGGGTTCCTACGAGCAGTACTTC.

The CDR3 sequence: CASSVRDRGPGELFF. The DNA for the CDR3 is TGTGCCAGCAGCGTCCGGGACAGGGGGCCCGGGGAGCTGTTTTTT. The V and J genes are TRBV5-4 and TRBJ2-2, with 12 bases identical to TRBD1. CDR1 is SGHNT, CDR2 YYREEE, per germline (reference sequence). The CDR3 is 15 residues long. Unmatched junction bases numbered 4, after V lost 4 bases and J lost 6 bases.

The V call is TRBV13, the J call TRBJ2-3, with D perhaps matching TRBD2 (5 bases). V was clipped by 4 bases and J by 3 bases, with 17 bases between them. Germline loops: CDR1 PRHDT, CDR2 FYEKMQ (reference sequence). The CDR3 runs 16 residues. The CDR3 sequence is CASSSIELVSTDTQYF. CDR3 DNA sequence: TGTGCCAGCAGCTCCATAGAACTAGTTTCTACAGATACGCAGTATTTT.

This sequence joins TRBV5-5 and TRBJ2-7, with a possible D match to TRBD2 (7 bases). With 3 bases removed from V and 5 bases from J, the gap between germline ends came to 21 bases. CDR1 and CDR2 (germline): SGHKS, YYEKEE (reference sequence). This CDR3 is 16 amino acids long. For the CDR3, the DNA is TGTGCCAGCAGCTGGGGGGGCGCCCGCGCATTAGACGAGCAGTACTTC. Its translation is CASSWGGARALDEQYF.

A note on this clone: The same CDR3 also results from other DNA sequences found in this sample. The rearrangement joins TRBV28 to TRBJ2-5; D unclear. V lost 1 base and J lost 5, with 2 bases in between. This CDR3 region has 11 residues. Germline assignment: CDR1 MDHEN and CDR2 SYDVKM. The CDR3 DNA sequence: TGTGCCAGCAGTTTATCCGAGACCCAGTACTTC. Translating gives CASSLSETQYF.

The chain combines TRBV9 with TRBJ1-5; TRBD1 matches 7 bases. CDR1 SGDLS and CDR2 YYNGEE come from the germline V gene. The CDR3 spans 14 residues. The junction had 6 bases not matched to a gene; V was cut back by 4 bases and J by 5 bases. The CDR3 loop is CASSSTGRDQPQHF. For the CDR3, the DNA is TGTGCCAGCAGCTCGACAGGGAGAGATCAGCCCCAGCATTTT. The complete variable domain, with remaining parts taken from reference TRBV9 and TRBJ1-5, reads DSGVTQTPKHLITATGQRVTLRCSPRSGDLSVYWYQQSLDQGLQFLIQYYNGEERAKGNILERFSAQQFPDLHSELNLSSLELGDSALYFCASSSTGRDQPQHFGDGTRLSIL.

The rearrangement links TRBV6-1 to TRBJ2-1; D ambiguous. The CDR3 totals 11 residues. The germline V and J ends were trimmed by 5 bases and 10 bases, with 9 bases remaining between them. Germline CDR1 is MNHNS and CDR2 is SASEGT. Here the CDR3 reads CASSYLGEQFF. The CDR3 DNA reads TGTGCCAGCAGTTACCTCGGGGAGCAGTTCTTC.

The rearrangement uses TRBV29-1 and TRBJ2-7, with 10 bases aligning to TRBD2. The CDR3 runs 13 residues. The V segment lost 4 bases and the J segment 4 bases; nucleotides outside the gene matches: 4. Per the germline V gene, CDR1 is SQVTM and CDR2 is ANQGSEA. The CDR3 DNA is TGCAGCGTTGTGCAGCGGGGGGGTTACGAGCAGTACTTC. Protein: CSVVQRGGYEQYF.

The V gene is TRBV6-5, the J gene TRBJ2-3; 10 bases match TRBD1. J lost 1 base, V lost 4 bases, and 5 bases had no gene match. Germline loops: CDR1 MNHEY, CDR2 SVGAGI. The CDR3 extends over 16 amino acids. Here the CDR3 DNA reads TGTGCCAGCAGTTCTGCCGGGACAGGGGGCACAGATACGCAGTATTTT. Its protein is CASSSAGTGGTDTQYF.

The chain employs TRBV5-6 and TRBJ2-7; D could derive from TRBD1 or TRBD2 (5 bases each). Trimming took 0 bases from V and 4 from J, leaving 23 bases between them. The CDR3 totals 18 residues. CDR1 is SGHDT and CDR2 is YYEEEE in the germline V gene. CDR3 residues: CASSLATGTPHLGYEQYF. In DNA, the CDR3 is TGTGCCAGCAGCTTGGCCACCGGGACCCCGCATCTTGGATACGAGCAGTACTTC.

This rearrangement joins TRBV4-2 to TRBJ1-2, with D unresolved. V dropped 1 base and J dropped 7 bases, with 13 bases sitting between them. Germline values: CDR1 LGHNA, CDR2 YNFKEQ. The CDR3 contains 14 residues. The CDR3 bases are TGTGCCAGCAGCCAAGGTGCGGATATTGGTGGCTACACCTTC. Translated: CASSQGADIGGYTF.

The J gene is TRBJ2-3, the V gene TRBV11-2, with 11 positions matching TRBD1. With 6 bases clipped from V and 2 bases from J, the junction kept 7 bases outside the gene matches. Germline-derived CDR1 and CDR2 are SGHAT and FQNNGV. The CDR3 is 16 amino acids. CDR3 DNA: TGTGCCAGCAGGCAAGGGACAGGGGGGTTCACAGATACGCAGTATTTT. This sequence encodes CASRQGTGGFTDTQYF.

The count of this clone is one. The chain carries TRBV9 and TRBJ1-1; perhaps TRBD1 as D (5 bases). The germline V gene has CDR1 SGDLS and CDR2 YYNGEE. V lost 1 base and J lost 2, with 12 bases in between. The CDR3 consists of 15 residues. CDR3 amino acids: CASSVSGSGNTEAFF. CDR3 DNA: TGTGCCAGCAGCGTATCAGGGTCAGGCAACACTGAAGCTTTCTTT. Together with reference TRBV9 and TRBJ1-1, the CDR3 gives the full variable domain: DSGVTQTPKHLITATGQRVTLRCSPRSGDLSVYWYQQSLDQGLQFLIQYYNGEERAKGNILERFSAQQFPDLHSELNLSSLELGDSALYFCASSVSGSGNTEAFFGQGTRLTVV.

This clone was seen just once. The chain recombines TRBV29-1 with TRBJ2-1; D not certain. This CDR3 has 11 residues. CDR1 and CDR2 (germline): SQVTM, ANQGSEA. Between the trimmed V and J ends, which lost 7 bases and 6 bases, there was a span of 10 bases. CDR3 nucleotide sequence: TGCAGCGGGGATTTAACCAATGAGCAGTTCTTC. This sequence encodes CSGDLTNEQFF.

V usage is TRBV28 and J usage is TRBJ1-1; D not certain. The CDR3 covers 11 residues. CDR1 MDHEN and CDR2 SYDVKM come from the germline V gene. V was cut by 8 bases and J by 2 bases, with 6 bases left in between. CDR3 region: CASSTNTEAFF. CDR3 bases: TGTGCCAGCTCTACCAACACTGAAGCTTTCTTT.

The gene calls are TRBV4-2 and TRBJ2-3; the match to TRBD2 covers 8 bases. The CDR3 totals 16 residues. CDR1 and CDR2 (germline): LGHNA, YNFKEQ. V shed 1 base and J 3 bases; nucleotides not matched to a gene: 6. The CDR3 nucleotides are TGTGCCAGCAGCCAAGTCAGCGGGAGCATAACAGATACGCAGTATTTT. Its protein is CASSQVSGSITDTQYF.

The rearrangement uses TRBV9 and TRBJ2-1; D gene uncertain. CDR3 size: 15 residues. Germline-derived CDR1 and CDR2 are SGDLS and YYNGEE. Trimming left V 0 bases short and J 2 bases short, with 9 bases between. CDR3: CASSVEGGTYNEQFF. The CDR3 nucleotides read TGTGCCAGCAGCGTAGAAGGTGGTACCTACAATGAGCAGTTCTTC. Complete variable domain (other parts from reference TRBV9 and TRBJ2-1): DSGVTQTPKHLITATGQRVTLRCSPRSGDLSVYWYQQSLDQGLQFLIQYYNGEERAKGNILERFSAQQFPDLHSELNLSSLELGDSALYFCASSVEGGTYNEQFFGPGTRLTVL.